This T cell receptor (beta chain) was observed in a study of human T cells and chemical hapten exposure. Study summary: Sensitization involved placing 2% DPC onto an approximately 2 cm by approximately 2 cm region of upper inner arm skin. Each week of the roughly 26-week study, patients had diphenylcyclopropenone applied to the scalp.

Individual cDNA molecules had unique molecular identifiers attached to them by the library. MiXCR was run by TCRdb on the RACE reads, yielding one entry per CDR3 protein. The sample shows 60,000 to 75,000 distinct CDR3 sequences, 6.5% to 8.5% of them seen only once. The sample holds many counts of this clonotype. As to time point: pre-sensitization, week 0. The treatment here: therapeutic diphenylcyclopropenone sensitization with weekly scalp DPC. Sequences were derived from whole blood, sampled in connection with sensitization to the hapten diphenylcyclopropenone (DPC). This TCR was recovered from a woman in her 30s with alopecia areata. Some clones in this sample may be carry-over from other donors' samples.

The CDR3: CASSPGRYSNQPQHF. The CDR3 nucleotides are TGTGCCAGCTCACCCGGCCGGTATAGCAATCAGCCCCAGCATTTT. The V gene is TRBV18, the J gene TRBJ1-5; the D is unclear. Germline CDR1 reads KGHSH; CDR2 reads LQKENI. The CDR3 loop spans 15 amino acids. The germline V and J ends were trimmed by 3 bases and 0 bases, with 9 bases remaining between them.